These 13 T cell receptor beta chains came from one sample sequenced in a study of CD8 T cells in ankylosing spondylitis. A single record per CDR3 protein comes from TCRdb applying MiXCR to the 5' RACE reads. This table holds just under 350,000 distinct CDR3 sequences, roughly 14% found once. The specimen sequenced was blood, either unsorted or a sorted T cell fraction (not recorded which). All receptors derive from a male donor with ankylosing spondylitis or in good health (not recorded which).

The sample holds many counts of this clonotype. The chain carries TRBV4-1 and TRBJ1-1; 10 bases fit TRBD1. CDR1 and CDR2 from the germline V gene are MGHRA and YSYEKL. The CDR3 consists of 14 residues. V was pared by 10 bases and J by 5 bases, with 10 bases of the junction left unmatched. In DNA form, the CDR3 reads TGCGCCACGGAAAAGGGACAGGGGCGGACTGAAGCTTTCTTT. Residues: CATEKGQGRTEAFF.

This clonotype was seen only a few times. This chain uses TRBV6-2 or TRBV6-3 with TRBJ2-5; D is unresolved. Germline CDR1 is MNHEY and CDR2 is SVGEGT. The V and J ends lost 4 bases and 3 bases respectively, with 6 bases between them. CDR3 length: 12 residues. This CDR3 reads CASSSGEETQYF. The CDR3 DNA follows: TGTGCCAGCAGTTCAGGAGAAGAGACCCAGTACTTC.

This clonotype has a handful of counts. The chain combines TRBV2 with TRBJ2-2; D remains unclear. Looked up from germline, CDR1 is SNHLY and CDR2 is FYNNEI. The CDR3 contains 14 residues. Trimming pared 3 bases from V and 9 bases from J, leaving 14 bases between. In DNA form, the CDR3 reads TGTGCCAGCAGTGATACCCAGCGAGGCCGGGAGCTGTTTTTT. Translated, it gives CASSDTQRGRELFF.

The gene calls are TRBV7-9 and TRBJ2-1; D gene unclear. This CDR3 region has 12 residues. Germline assignment: CDR1 SEHNR and CDR2 FQNEAQ (reference sequence). Trimming stripped 1 base from V and 9 bases from J, with 7 bases between. Here the CDR3 reads CASSLDRSEQFF. In nucleotides, the CDR3 is TGTGCCAGCAGCTTAGATCGGAGTGAGCAGTTCTTC.

This clonotype was detected ten times or more. The V and J genes are TRBV12-3 or TRBV12-4 and TRBJ2-7; either TRBD1 or TRBD2 may fit D (5 bases each). The CDR3 spans 13 residues. V was cut by 5 bases and J by 2 bases, with 10 bases left in between. The CDR3 region has the DNA TGTGCCAGCAGTGTAGGGGACCCCTACGAGCAGTACTTC. Protein sequence: CASSVGDPYEQYF.

For the CDR3, the DNA is TGTGCCAGCACCCTTAACCAGAAGAATACTGAAGCTTTCTTT. Amino acids: CASTLNQKNTEAFF. The J gene is TRBJ1-1, the V gene TRBV6-1; D not certain. This CDR3 comprises 14 residues. The germline gives CDR1 MNHNS, CDR2 SASEGT. V was shortened by 7 bases and J by 5 bases, with 17 bases between the two germline ends.

Only a few counts were recorded for this clonotype. V and J are TRBV5-1 and TRBJ2-1, with TRBD2 identical over 8 bases. The CDR3 covers 14 residues. Germline trimming cut 4 bases from V and 7 bases from J; bases unmatched to any gene: 7. CDR1 and CDR2 from the germline V gene are SGHRS and YFSETQ. The CDR3 nucleotides are TGCGCCAGCAGCGCAGCGGGAGTCGGGAATGAGCAGTTCTTC. Amino acid sequence: CASSAAGVGNEQFF.

The sample holds many counts of this clonotype. The chain is built from TRBV29-1 and TRBJ1-1, with 10 bases that match TRBD1. This CDR3 contains 12 residues. CDR1 is SQVTM and CDR2 is ANQGSEA in the germline V gene. The J segment lost 5 bases and the V segment lost 8 bases, leaving 5 bases of the junction unmatched. The CDR3, as DNA: TGCAGCTTGAGGACAGGGGGGACTGAAGCTTTCTTT. Residues: CSLRTGGTEAFF.

The V and J genes are TRBV4-1 and TRBJ2-7; 11 bases align to TRBD2. Looked up from germline, CDR1 is MGHRA and CDR2 is YSYEKL. The CDR3 extends over 15 amino acids. Germline trimming cut 4 bases from V and 5 bases from J; bases unmatched to any gene: 7. CDR3 sequence: CASSLRLAGPDEQYF. The DNA for the CDR3 is TGCGCCAGCAGCCTACGACTAGCGGGACCGGACGAGCAGTACTTC.

This clonotype has a count of ten or more. The chain links TRBV20-1 to TRBJ1-5; the match to TRBD1 covers 7 bases. The CDR3 runs 12 residues. Losses at the gene ends were 6 bases for V and 7 bases for J; bases not matched to a gene: 6. Germline CDR1 is DFQATT and CDR2 is SNEGSKA (reference sequence). The CDR3 DNA reads TGCAGTGCCTCCGACAGGGACCAGCCCCAGCATTTT. It encodes CSASDRDQPQHF.

In its sample, this clonotype was seen a few times. The chain's CDR3 is CAAKGVAGGNYNEQFF. CDR3 nucleotides: TGTGCCGCCAAGGGGGTAGCGGGGGGTAATTACAATGAGCAGTTCTTC. The chain employs TRBV6-1 and TRBJ2-1; 10 bases map to TRBD2. From germline, CDR1 is MNHNS and CDR2 SASEGT. The CDR3 is made up of 16 amino acids. Trimming removed 11 bases from V and 4 bases from J; junction bases left unmatched: 14.

The chain couples TRBV9 to TRBJ2-2; D may be TRBD1 or TRBD2 (5 bases each). Trimming pared 3 bases from V and 1 base from J, leaving 10 bases between. The CDR3 loop spans 15 amino acids. Germline loops: CDR1 SGDLS, CDR2 YYNGEE. DNA for the CDR3: TGTGCCAGCAGCGCCAGTGGGGGGAACACCGGGGAGCTGTTTTTT. Its translation: CASSASGGNTGELFF. Combining the CDR3 with reference TRBV9 and TRBJ2-2 gives the whole variable domain DSGVTQTPKHLITATGQRVTLRCSPRSGDLSVYWYQQSLDQGLQFLIQYYNGEERAKGNILERFSAQQFPDLHSELNLSSLELGDSALYFCASSASGGNTGELFFGEGSRLTVL.

This clonotype was observed a few times. V is TRBV2 and J is TRBJ1-2; 8 nucleotides agree with TRBD1. The CDR3 is 15 amino acids. CDR1 and CDR2 (germline): SNHLY, FYNNEI. V shed 2 bases, J shed 3 bases, and the junction held 5 bases outside the gene matches. The CDR3 DNA is TGTGCCAGCAGTGAACGCCAGGGGGCTTACTATGGCTACACCTTC. This translates into CASSERQGAYYGYTF.